These 26 T cell receptor beta chains were all obtained from the same sample, sequenced in a study of blood T cell repertoires in COVID-19. Profiled with immunoSEQ multiplex PCR; TCRdb holds only in-frame clones, not every one. Among approximately 250,000 clones, around 84% were seen once, and the ten largest hold 4.2%. Sequencing used peripheral blood. These receptors were obtained from a man in his 60s with acute or convalescent COVID-19.

This clone was detected a few times. The chain uses TRBV5-4 and TRBJ2-4, with D perhaps TRBD2 (5 bases). Germline loops: CDR1 SGHNT, CDR2 YYREEE (reference sequence). Trimming left V 0 bases short and J 7 bases short, with 20 bases between. The CDR3 spans 17 residues. This CDR3 is CASSLGPTTSNVNIQYF. The DNA for the CDR3 is TGTGCCAGCAGCTTGGGCCCTACCACTAGTAACGTCAACATTCAGTACTTC.

The V gene is TRBV6-5, the J gene TRBJ2-1; the match to TRBD2 covers 12 bases. V trimming: 5 bases; J trimming: 10 bases; junction bases outside the gene matches: 3. CDR3 length: 13 residues. CDR1 MNHEY and CDR2 SVGAGI come from the germline V gene. Here the CDR3 reads CASSQLAGGEQFF. The CDR3 DNA sequence: TGTGCCAGCAGTCAGCTAGCGGGGGGGGAGCAGTTCTTC.

The chain joins TRBV6-2 or TRBV6-3 to TRBJ2-6; TRBD1 is a possible D gene (5 bases). There are 16 residues in the CDR3. Germline V CDR1 and CDR2: MNHEY, SVGEGT. V lost 6 bases and J lost 0, with 12 bases in between. The CDR3 sequence is CASSPRQTSGANVLTF. CDR3 nucleotide sequence: TGTGCCAGCAGCCCCCGACAGACCTCTGGGGCCAACGTCCTGACTTTC.

The rearrangement joins TRBV7-9 to TRBJ1-5; 8 bases map to TRBD1. The CDR3 runs 17 residues. Germline values: CDR1 SEHNR, CDR2 FQNEAQ (reference sequence). The ends lost 5 bases at V and 0 bases at J; junction bases unmatched: 9. The CDR3 spells CASSAGQGQGSNQPQHF. Here the CDR3 DNA reads TGTGCCAGCAGCGCCGGACAGGGCCAAGGTAGCAATCAGCCCCAGCATTTT.

V is TRBV14 and J is TRBJ2-1; 12 bases map to TRBD1. The CDR3 totals 15 residues. J was trimmed by 8 bases and V by 6 bases; bases with no gene match: 8. CDR1 and CDR2 from the germline V gene are SGHDN and FVKESK. The CDR3 region has the DNA TGTGCCAGCAGGCACGCGGGACAGGGGGCTCATGAGCAGTTCTTC. Protein: CASRHAGQGAHEQFF.

The chain links TRBV9 to TRBJ2-2; the D is unclear. CDR1 and CDR2 (germline): SGDLS, YYNGEE. Trimming left V 0 bases short and J 4 bases short, with 7 bases between. The length of the CDR3 is 14 residues. The CDR3: CASSVGGVTGELFF. CDR3 bases: TGTGCCAGCAGCGTAGGCGGCGTCACCGGGGAGCTGTTTTTT.

The chain is built from TRBV7-2 and TRBJ2-1; D is perhaps TRBD1 (5 bases). V dropped 3 bases and J dropped 4 bases, with 7 bases sitting between them. This CDR3 comprises 13 residues. Germline V gene sequence: CDR1 SGHTA, CDR2 FQGNSA. The CDR3 here is CASSFDSYNEQFF. CDR3 sequence (DNA): TGTGCCAGCAGCTTCGACAGTTACAATGAGCAGTTCTTC.

The chain carries TRBV2 and TRBJ1-2, with unresolved D. The CDR3 runs 15 residues. Looked up from germline, CDR1 is SNHLY and CDR2 is FYNNEI. The V end was cut by 6 bases, the J end by 0 bases, with 14 bases between. The CDR3 DNA follows: TGTGCCAGCAGCGGCCAGGCCCTCACTAACTATGGCTACACCTTC. Protein product: CASSGQALTNYGYTF.

The rearrangement links TRBV19 to TRBJ1-5; 8 bases fit TRBD1. This CDR3 spans 13 amino acids. CDR1 is LNHDA and CDR2 is SQIVND in the germline V gene (reference sequence). Trimming took 5 bases from V and 6 from J; bases not matched to a gene: 3. In DNA form, the CDR3 reads TGTGCCAGTAGTCAACAGGGGGTTCAGCCCCAGCATTTT. Protein: CASSQQGVQPQHF.

The J gene is TRBJ2-2, the V gene TRBV5-4, with 7 bases aligning to TRBD1. The length of the CDR3 is 14 residues. CDR1 is SGHNT and CDR2 is YYREEE in the germline V gene (reference sequence). V was pared by 4 bases and J by 5 bases, with 5 bases of the junction left unmatched. The CDR3 DNA reads TGTGCCAGCAGCGCGGACAGGAGGACCGGGGAGCTGTTTTTT. It specifies CASSADRRTGELFF.

This clone was seen a handful of times. The chain employs TRBV6-1 and TRBJ1-2; possible D gene TRBD1, 5 bases. There are 14 residues in the CDR3. V shed 1 base and J shed 8 bases, with 14 bases lying between them. CDR1 is MNHNS and CDR2 is SASEGT in the germline V gene. The CDR3 protein is CASSEEAGVPGYTF. The CDR3, as DNA: TGTGCCAGCAGTGAAGAGGCGGGGGTGCCCGGCTACACCTTC.

This chain connects TRBV4-1 to TRBJ2-3; D perhaps matches TRBD2 (5 bases). Trimming shortened V by 4 bases and J by 2 bases, and 10 bases separated the two germline ends. Germline V gene lookup returns CDR1 MGHRA and CDR2 YSYEKL. There are 14 residues in the CDR3. CDR3 in amino acids: CASSREITTDTQYF. The CDR3 nucleotides read TGCGCCAGCAGCCGGGAGATTACCACAGATACGCAGTATTTT.

The chain employs TRBV10-2 and TRBJ2-7; TRBD1 aligns across 10 bases. Germline assignment: CDR1 WSHSY and CDR2 SAAADI. The V and J ends lost 6 bases and 2 bases, in that order; junction bases with no gene match: 10. The CDR3 totals 16 residues. The CDR3 nucleotides are TGCGCCAGCAGGACAGGGGGCTCAGGGAACCCCTACGAGCAGTACTTC. Its translation: CASRTGGSGNPYEQYF.

J is TRBJ2-7 and V is TRBV28, with 7 bases matching TRBD1. Looked up from germline, CDR1 is MDHEN and CDR2 is SYDVKM. This CDR3 has 15 amino acids. Unmatched junction bases numbered 4, after V lost 2 bases and J lost 0 bases. The CDR3 DNA sequence: TGTGCCAGCAGTTTAAGGGGGACAGTCTCCTACGAGCAGTACTTC. It codes for CASSLRGTVSYEQYF.

CDR3 residues: CASSITRLAGSYEQYF. DNA for the CDR3: TGTGCCAGTAGTATAACTCGACTAGCGGGTTCCTACGAGCAGTACTTC. The chain has TRBV19 and TRBJ2-7, with TRBD2 matching over 10 bases. The V and J ends lost 2 bases and 1 base, in that order; junction bases with no gene match: 5. Germline-derived CDR1 and CDR2 are LNHDA and SQIVND (reference sequence). The CDR3 contains 16 residues.

CDR3 in amino acids: CASSTGQGYQETQYF. CDR3 coding DNA: TGCGCCAGCAGCACGGGACAGGGATACCAAGAGACCCAGTACTTC. The rearrangement links TRBV5-1 to TRBJ2-5, with TRBD1 matching over 9 bases. Losses at the gene ends were 4 bases for V and 0 bases for J; bases not matched to a gene: 4. The CDR3 has 15 residues. CDR1 is SGHRS and CDR2 is YFSETQ in the germline V gene.

In its sample, this clone was seen a few times. V usage is TRBV19 and J usage is TRBJ2-6, with 7 bases lining up with TRBD1. Looked up from germline, CDR1 is LNHDA and CDR2 is SQIVND (reference sequence). The CDR3 sequence is 19 residues long. J lost 0 bases, V lost 5 bases, and 13 bases had no gene match. The CDR3 sequence is CASSRDSRYAYSGANVLTF. CDR3 nucleotides: TGTGCCAGTAGTCGGGACAGCCGATACGCCTACTCTGGGGCCAACGTCCTGACTTTC.

The rearrangement joins TRBV7-9 to TRBJ1-5; 9 bases are a match to TRBD1. The trim removed 5 bases at V and 6 bases at J, leaving 5 bases unmatched. The CDR3 runs 14 residues. Germline CDR1 and CDR2: SEHNR and FQNEAQ (reference sequence). The chain's CDR3 is CASSPGTGIQPQHF. The CDR3 nucleotides read TGTGCCAGCAGCCCAGGGACAGGGATTCAGCCCCAGCATTTT.

The rearrangement joins TRBV30 to TRBJ1-2; no clear D. Trimming cost V 3 bases and J 7 bases, with 6 bases left between them. CDR3 size: 10 residues. Germline V CDR1 and CDR2: GTSNPN, SVGIG (reference sequence). CDR3 residues: CAWSTSGYTF. Here the CDR3 DNA reads TGTGCCTGGAGCACGAGTGGCTACACCTTC.

The chain employs TRBV18 and TRBJ2-1, with 9 bases fitting TRBD1. With V trimmed by 3 bases and J by 2 bases, 2 bases remained unmatched. CDR3 length equals 15 residues. From germline, CDR1 is KGHSH and CDR2 LQKENI. CDR3 region: CASSPGTGTYNEQFF. The CDR3, as DNA: TGTGCCAGCTCACCCGGGACAGGGACCTACAATGAGCAGTTCTTC.

This clone occurred a few times. The chain joins TRBV11-3 to TRBJ1-2; D uncertain. Germline CDR1 and CDR2: SGHNT and YENEEA. This CDR3 is 15 amino acids long. V was shortened by 3 bases and J by 10 bases, with 21 bases between the two germline ends. The CDR3 sequence: CASSFRSPGDGDYTF. Written as DNA, the CDR3 is TGTGCCAGCAGCTTTAGGTCCCCCGGGGATGGCGACTACACCTTC.

The sample holds a few counts of this clone. The chain recombines TRBV9 with TRBJ1-6; no firm D call. V lost 3 bases and J lost 14, with 12 bases in between. Germline CDR1 SGDLS, CDR2 YYNGEE. CDR3 size: 12 residues. Written as DNA, the CDR3 is TGTGCCAGCAGCGACGGAATTGACACCCTCCACTTT. As protein: CASSDGIDTLHF. Full variable domain (outside the CDR3, taken from reference TRBV9 and TRBJ1-6): DSGVTQTPKHLITATGQRVTLRCSPRSGDLSVYWYQQSLDQGLQFLIQYYNGEERAKGNILERFSAQQFPDLHSELNLSSLELGDSALYFCASSDGIDTLHFGNGTRLTVT.

The rearrangement uses TRBV12-3 or TRBV12-4 and TRBJ1-2, with D hard to call. This CDR3 spans 13 amino acids. Trimming removed 3 bases from V and 4 bases from J, with 9 bases in between. Written as DNA, the CDR3 is TGTGCCAGCAGTTTGGAGGAACCCTATGGCTACACCTTC. The encoded protein is CASSLEEPYGYTF.

The chain combines TRBV12-3 or TRBV12-4 with TRBJ2-7; possibly TRBD1 for D (6 bases). V was cut by 6 bases and J by 7 bases, with 16 bases left in between. The CDR3 totals 13 residues. CDR3 residues: CASRPTTGGEQYF. The CDR3 DNA is TGTGCCAGCAGACCAACGACAGGTGGAGAGCAGTACTTC.

The chain joins TRBV5-4 to TRBJ2-1, with 7 bases matching TRBD2. After removal of 4 bases from V and 3 bases from J, the junction contained 4 bases not matched to a gene. The CDR3 is made up of 14 amino acids. CDR1 is SGHNT and CDR2 is YYREEE in the germline V gene (reference sequence). The CDR3 here is CASSRRESYNEQFF. The CDR3 DNA is TGTGCCAGCAGCCGGCGGGAGAGCTACAATGAGCAGTTCTTC.

The chain uses TRBV5-4 and TRBJ2-3; TRBD2 matches 12 bases. The CDR3 sequence is 14 residues long. J was trimmed by 11 bases and V by 2 bases; bases with no gene match: 6. The germline gives CDR1 SGHNT, CDR2 YYREEE (reference sequence). CDR3 in amino acids: CASSFWTSGTGQYF. As DNA, the CDR3 is TGTGCCAGCAGCTTCTGGACTAGCGGGACGGGGCAGTATTTT.